These 3 T cell receptor beta chains share one sample of origin, sequenced in a study of T cells in Graves' hyperthyroidism and ophthalmopathy. It was RNA transcripts that yielded the amplified TCR beta CDR3 regions. In the first-round RT-PCR of the TCR CDR3, the HTBI primer set was used. Each CDR3 protein gets one entry after TCRdb re-called the multiplex PCR reads with MiXCR. The data hold fewer than 650,000 distinct CDR3 sequences, with more than 13% observed a single time. Sequenced input: blood. The receptor source for this set is a woman aged 18-29 years with Graves' ophthalmopathy.

This clonotype came up many times. The V and J genes are TRBV12-3 or TRBV12-4 and TRBJ2-1; D is uncertain. The CDR3 contains 12 residues. The V gene lost 3 bases and the J gene lost 7 bases, with 7 bases spanning the gap. This chain's CDR3 is CASSFQENEQFF. The CDR3 nucleotides are TGTGCCAGCAGTTTCCAGGAAAATGAGCAGTTCTTC.

The chain combines TRBV10-3 with TRBJ2-1; TRBD2 matches 15 bases. The germline V gene has CDR1 ENHRY and CDR2 SYGVKD. This CDR3 spans 15 amino acids. V lost 6 bases, J lost 8 bases, and 5 bases stayed unmatched. The CDR3 is CAISSGLAGGDEQFF. The CDR3, as DNA: TGTGCCATCAGCTCGGGACTAGCGGGAGGAGATGAGCAGTTCTTC.

The chain links TRBV20-1 to TRBJ2-7; 9 bases are shared with TRBD1. Germline V CDR1 and CDR2: DFQATT, SNEGSKA (reference sequence). Trimming cost V 6 bases and J 2 bases; bases outside gene matches: 2. This CDR3 is 12 amino acids long. The DNA for the CDR3 is TGCAGTGCGGGACAGGGAGCCTACGAGCAGTACTTC. As protein: CSAGQGAYEQYF.